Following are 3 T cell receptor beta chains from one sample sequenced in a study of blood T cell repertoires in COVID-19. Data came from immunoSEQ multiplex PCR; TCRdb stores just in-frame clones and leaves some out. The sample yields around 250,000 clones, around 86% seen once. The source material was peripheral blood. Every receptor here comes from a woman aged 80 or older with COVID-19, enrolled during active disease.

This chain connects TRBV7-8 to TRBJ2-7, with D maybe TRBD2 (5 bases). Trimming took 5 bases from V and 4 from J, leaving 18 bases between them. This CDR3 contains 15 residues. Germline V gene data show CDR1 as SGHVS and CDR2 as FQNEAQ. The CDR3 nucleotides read TGTGCCAGCAGCCCCGGGGTTGAGGGTAAATACGAGCAGTACTTC. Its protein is CASSPGVEGKYEQYF.

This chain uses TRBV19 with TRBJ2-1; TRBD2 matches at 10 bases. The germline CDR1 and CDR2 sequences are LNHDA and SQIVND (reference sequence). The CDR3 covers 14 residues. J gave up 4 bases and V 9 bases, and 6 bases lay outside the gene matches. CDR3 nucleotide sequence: TGTGCCAGCGCAGCGGGGGGGTATTACAATGAGCAGTTCTTC. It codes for CASAAGGYYNEQFF. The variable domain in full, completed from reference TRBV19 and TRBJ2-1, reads DGGITQSPKYLFRKEGQNVTLSCEQNLNHDAMYWYRQDPGQGLRLIYYSQIVNDFQKGDIAEGYSVSREKKESFPLTVTSAQKNPTAFYLCASAAGGYYNEQFFGPGTRLTVL.

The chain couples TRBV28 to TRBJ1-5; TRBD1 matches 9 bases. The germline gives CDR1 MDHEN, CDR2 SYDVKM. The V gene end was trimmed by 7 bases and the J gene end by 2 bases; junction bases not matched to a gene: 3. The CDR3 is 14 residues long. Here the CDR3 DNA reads TGTGCCAGCACGGACAGGGGTGGCAATCAGCCCCAGCATTTT. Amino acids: CASTDRGGNQPQHF.